This entry features one T cell receptor (beta chain) sequence. The data originate from a study of cytomegalovirus exposure and HLA in healthy donors. The length of the CDR3 is 16 residues. Germline V gives CDR1 SNHLY, CDR2 FYNNEI. Unmatched junction bases numbered 14, after V lost 7 bases and J lost 2 bases. Researchers ran the PCR with 60 Vbeta and 13 Jbeta primers. Data came from immunoSEQ multiplex PCR; TCRdb stores just in-frame clones and leaves some out. The sample holds fewer than 70,000 clones, almost 75% seen once. The source material was PBMCs. The TCR comes from a man aged 50-59 years in good health and CMV-seronegative. The chain recombines TRBV2 with TRBJ2-7; 7 bases are a match to TRBD2. The CDR3 region has the DNA TGTGCCAGCACACCTGTTCTCCCCGGGACTACCTACGAGCAGTACTTC. This codes for CASTPVLPGTTYEQYF.